One sample yielded the 16 T cell receptor beta chains listed below, sequenced in a study of blood T cell repertoires in COVID-19 (TCRdb year 2020). Library creation used the immunoSEQ multiplex PCR assay. Held by TCRdb, this immuneACCESS table contains in-frame sequences only and omits some clones. Under half of the omission traces to an unresolved V gene where checked; the cause of the rest is unknown. The sample table records over 150,000 clones; 70% to 90% of these occur just once. The top ten clones comprise 15% to 20% of the sample. The sample was peripheral blood. The receptors stem from a man between 50 and 59 years old with COVID-19, enrolled during active disease.

The rearrangement links TRBV18 to TRBJ2-1; D may be TRBD2 (5 bases). Between the trimmed V and J ends, which lost 0 bases and 2 bases, there was a span of 8 bases. This CDR3 contains 15 residues. CDR1 and CDR2 from the germline V gene are KGHSH and LQKENI. CDR3 region: CASSPPSRAYNEQFF. The CDR3 nucleotides are TGTGCCAGCTCACCACCATCGCGGGCCTACAATGAGCAGTTCTTC.

This clone was found once. The chain carries TRBV4-2 and TRBJ2-2; TRBD2 aligns across 8 bases. Germline CDR1 reads LGHNA; CDR2 reads YNFKEQ. The trim removed 0 bases at V and 5 bases at J, leaving 5 bases unmatched. The CDR3 runs to 16 residues. CDR3 in amino acids: CASSQDRAGETGELFF. The CDR3 DNA sequence: TGTGCCAGCAGCCAAGATAGAGCGGGAGAGACCGGGGAGCTGTTTTTT.

Turning to this clone: This specimen includes other DNA sequences encoding the same CDR3. The genes are TRBV30 and TRBJ1-3; 11 nucleotides line up with TRBD1. Trimming removed 3 bases from V and 7 bases from J; junction bases left unmatched: 5. Germline V gene lookup returns CDR1 GTSNPN and CDR2 SVGIG (reference sequence). CDR3 length: 14 amino acids. The chain's CDR3 is CAWSPGQGGNTIYF. The DNA for the CDR3 is TGTGCCTGGAGCCCGGGACAGGGGGGTAACACCATATATTTT.

The chain recombines TRBV25-1 with TRBJ2-5; 8 nucleotides line up with TRBD1. V lost 7 bases to trimming and J lost 5 bases; unmatched junction nucleotides: 12. CDR1 and CDR2 from the germline V gene are MGHDK and SYGVNS. This CDR3 comprises 15 residues. As DNA, the CDR3 is TGTGCCAGCACCCAGGGACAGGCACCCTCGGAGACCCAGTACTTC. Protein product: CASTQGQAPSETQYF. Using reference TRBV25-1 and TRBJ2-5 for the parts outside the CDR3, the full variable domain is EADIYQTPRYLVIGTGKKITLECSQTMGHDKMYWYQQDPGMELHLIHYSYGVNSTEKGDLSSESTVSRIRTEHFPLTLESARPSHTSQYLCASTQGQAPSETQYFGPGTRLLVL.

This chain connects TRBV7-3 to TRBJ2-1, with 9 bases fitting TRBD2. This CDR3 contains 15 residues. Germline V gene data show CDR1 as SGHTA and CDR2 as FQGTGA. Losses at the gene ends were 2 bases for V and 5 bases for J; bases not matched to a gene: 4. CDR3 nucleotides: TGTGCCAGCAGCTTACTAGCGGGGCTCCACAATGAGCAGTTCTTC. It yields the protein CASSLLAGLHNEQFF.

This chain links TRBV14 with TRBJ1-1; possibly TRBD1 for D (6 bases). The V end was cut by 0 bases, the J end by 7 bases, with 15 bases between. This CDR3 contains 15 residues. Germline V gene sequence: CDR1 SGHDN, CDR2 FVKESK. CDR3 loop: CASSQESPPDSEAFF. The CDR3 bases are TGTGCCAGCAGCCAAGAAAGTCCTCCGGACAGTGAAGCTTTCTTT.

V gene TRBV11-2 combines with J gene TRBJ2-1; tentatively, D is TRBD2 (6 bases). Germline V gene data show CDR1 as SGHAT and CDR2 as FQNNGV. The CDR3 loop spans 15 amino acids. V lost 3 bases to trimming and J lost 8 bases, with 17 bases between them. CDR3: CASSFGTPSGDEQFF. In DNA form, the CDR3 reads TGTGCCAGCAGCTTCGGGACTCCCTCGGGGGATGAGCAGTTCTTC.

The gene calls are TRBV11-2 and TRBJ1-2, with D possibly matching TRBD1 (5 bases). CDR3 length equals 17 residues. Germline V lookup: CDR1 SGHAT, CDR2 FQNNGV. The V end was cut by 4 bases, the J end by 4 bases, with 22 bases between. CDR3 nucleotide sequence: TGTGCCAGCAGCTCCCCCGAGTTGGCGGGGGAGGCCTATGGCTACACCTTC. Residues: CASSSPELAGEAYGYTF.

CDR3: CASSVMNTEAFF. The CDR3 coding sequence is TGTGCCAGCAGCGTAATGAACACTGAAGCTTTCTTT. The J gene is TRBJ1-1, the V gene TRBV5-6; no clear D gene. V was trimmed by 4 bases and J by 0 bases, leaving 4 bases between them. The CDR3 covers 12 residues. Germline V gene sequence: CDR1 SGHDT, CDR2 YYEEEE.

The CDR3 DNA reads TGTGCCAGCACTACCCTGGGGGGACAGAGTTACTCCTACAATGAGCAGTTCTTC. Its protein is CASTTLGGQSYSYNEQFF. The rearrangement uses TRBV27 and TRBJ2-1, with a weak D call TRBD1 (7 bases). Per the germline V gene, CDR1 is MNHEY and CDR2 is SMNVEV (reference sequence). The CDR3 is 18 residues long. The germline V and J ends were trimmed by 7 bases and 0 bases, with 22 bases remaining between them.

The chain couples TRBV4-2 to TRBJ2-5, with TRBD2 matching 10 bases. V was clipped by 0 bases and J by 5 bases; unmatched bases: 12. In germline, CDR1 is LGHNA, CDR2 YNFKEQ. The CDR3 is made up of 18 amino acids. The CDR3 DNA reads as TGTGCCAGCAGCCAAGAATTCAGCGGGGGGGCTGTTGGGGAGACCCAGTACTTC. As protein: CASSQEFSGGAVGETQYF.

The chain combines TRBV25-1 with TRBJ2-5; 12 bases are shared with TRBD2. Germline V CDR1 and CDR2: MGHDK, SYGVNS. This CDR3 is 15 amino acids long. V dropped 6 bases and J dropped 4; count of bases not matched to a gene: 6. As DNA, the CDR3 is TGTGCCAGCAGCACTAGCGGGAGGATGGCAGAGACCCAGTACTTC. It yields the protein CASSTSGRMAETQYF. Complete variable domain (other parts from reference TRBV25-1 and TRBJ2-5): EADIYQTPRYLVIGTGKKITLECSQTMGHDKMYWYQQDPGMELHLIHYSYGVNSTEKGDLSSESTVSRIRTEHFPLTLESARPSHTSQYLCASSTSGRMAETQYFGPGTRLLVL.

The rearrangement links TRBV5-1 to TRBJ2-7, with a weak D call TRBD2 (5 bases). Trimming pared 4 bases from V and 0 bases from J, leaving 11 bases between. Germline assignment: CDR1 SGHRS and CDR2 YFSETQ. The CDR3 is made up of 14 amino acids. The CDR3 loop is CASSVGSDSYEQYF. DNA for the CDR3: TGCGCCAGCAGCGTGGGTAGCGACTCCTACGAGCAGTACTTC.

The chain is built from TRBV19 and TRBJ1-5; 7 bases match TRBD1. The J segment lost 3 bases and the V segment lost 11 bases, leaving 7 bases of the junction unmatched. CDR3 length: 13 amino acids. CDR1 and CDR2 from the germline V gene are LNHDA and SQIVND (reference sequence). CDR3 in amino acids: CASQGRYNQPQHF. The CDR3 region has the DNA TGTGCCTCACAGGGGCGTTACAATCAGCCCCAGCATTTT.

This chain uses TRBV2 with TRBJ1-5; D not resolved. This CDR3 has 13 residues. Trimming removed 7 bases at V and 1 base at J, with 8 bases between. Germline V gene sequence: CDR1 SNHLY, CDR2 FYNNEI. The CDR3 DNA follows: TGTGCCAGCAAGGAGGTCAGCAATCAGCCCCAGCATTTT. It specifies CASKEVSNQPQHF.

This chain connects TRBV11-2 to TRBJ2-2; 8 positions match TRBD1. The CDR3 is 17 amino acids. V lost 2 bases and J lost 6; bases outside the gene matches: 11. The germline V gene has CDR1 SGHAT and CDR2 FQNNGV. CDR3 sequence (DNA): TGTGCCAGCAGCTTATGGGGAGCAGGGGGCGCAGCCGGGGAGCTGTTTTTT. Its protein is CASSLWGAGGAAGELFF.